This TCR beta chain was identified in a study of OX40 agonist ivuxolimab in advanced cancers. Study background: The group had a mean age of about 60 years, ranged from about 20 to 80, and was roughly 80% male.

Assay: immunoSEQ multiplex PCR; the TCRdb copy retains only in-frame clones and omits some. The sample includes approximately 46,000 clones, roughly 88% seen only once; the top ten take roughly 18%. This clone was seen only a few times. Its antigen is unknown. The study, taken as a whole, reports: On average, CD8+ T cells had more expanded clones than CD4+. Blood T cells, both CD4+ and CD8+, expanded clonally by week 6 at 0.1 to 3.0 mg/kg.

This CDR3 spans 17 amino acids. Trimming stripped 2 bases from V and 0 bases from J, with 16 bases between. The germline V gene has CDR1 SEHNR and CDR2 FQNEAQ (reference sequence). The specimen was CD4+ or CD8+ T cells sorted from blood, collected in a trial of the OX40 agonist ivuxolimab. This clonotype originated in an adult with an advanced solid tumor such as melanoma, head and neck, liver or kidney cancer. V and J are TRBV7-9 and TRBJ1-1, with D perhaps TRBD1 (5 bases). CDR3: CASSLKVMGDMNTEAFF. CDR3 nucleotides: TGTGCCAGCAGCTTAAAAGTGATGGGGGATATGAACACTGAAGCTTTCTTT.